This TCR beta chain was sequenced during a study of T-cell reconstitution after alpha-beta-depleted transplantation in children. Deletions cut 4 bases from V and 6 bases from J, with 21 bases between. This CDR3 is built from 16 residues. The V gene's germline CDR1 is SGHRS and CDR2 YFSETQ. This clonotype was detected ten times or more. The TCRbeta library was prepared with unique molecular identifiers. In TCRdb, the PCR reads were re-called with MiXCR into one record per CDR3 protein. The sample includes approximately 230,000 distinct CDR3 sequences, about 26% of them seen just once. The chain combines TRBV5-1 with TRBJ2-3; TRBD1 might be the D (6 bases). This sequence originates from a girl aged 2 to 9 with Fanconi anemia, due to receive a stem cell transplant. The specimen was PBMCs, collected before TCRalphabeta/CD19-depleted stem cell transplant. CDR3 amino acids: CASSLLTGSGGDTQYF. CDR3 in DNA: TGCGCCAGCAGCCTACTCACAGGGAGTGGCGGGGATACGCAGTATTTT.